Included here is one TCR beta chain sequence, with context. Its antigen is still unknown. This entry comes from a study of CD8+ T cells in alopecia areata. Looking at the study overall: Treatment of the treated patients consisted of oral tofacitinib, 5 to 10 mg twice daily.

Once RNA had been extracted, it was reverse transcribed into cDNA to act as the sequencing template. The protocol was immunoSEQ multiplex PCR, while the TCRdb copy is restricted to in-frame clones and leaves out a portion. The sample holds about 120,000 clones, roughly three fifths seen once. Treatment described: oral pan-JAK inhibitor, 5-10 mg twice daily. Researchers took lesional scalp punch biopsies and peripheral blood from people who were alopecia areata patients. Using a FACSAria, the CD4+ and CD8+ T cells were sorted from the PBMCs. The CDR3 spans 15 residues. Germline V CDR1 and CDR2: LNHDA, SQIVND (reference sequence). With V trimmed by 7 bases and J by 1 base, 6 bases remained unmatched. Study-wide points: Many expanded lesional clones remained in scalp and blood on tofacitinib.

Sequenced material: CD4+ T cells sorted from blood, taken at week 24, from a patient treated with tofacitinib. The V and J genes are TRBV19 and TRBJ2-3; 9 bases align to TRBD1. The clonotype comes from a human donor with alopecia areata. This CDR3 reads CASTTQGARTDTQYF. The CDR3 region has the DNA TGTGCCAGTACCACACAGGGGGCGCGCACAGATACGCAGTATTTT. Based on the CDR3 plus reference TRBV19 and TRBJ2-3, the full variable domain is DGGITQSPKYLFRKEGQNVTLSCEQNLNHDAMYWYRQDPGQGLRLIYYSQIVNDFQKGDIAEGYSVSREKKESFPLTVTSAQKNPTAFYLCASTTQGARTDTQYFGPGTRLTVL.